The clone carrying this T cell receptor beta chain was detected many times. Antigen specificity is unknown. This sample is part of a study of CD8 T cells in ankylosing spondylitis. Findings and caveats of the study: Existing reports had already noted some motif variants in reactive arthritis synovial fluid and blood. Reportedly, matched ankylosing spondylitis synovial fluid was significantly enriched for disease-linked clones. Characteristic of ankylosing spondylitis blood, it appeared, was a TCR beta motif comprising several highly homologous variants. In peripheral blood, disease-linked CD8+ clones occurred at relatively low frequencies.

Germline CDR1 DFQATT, CDR2 SNEGSKA (reference sequence). This CDR3 has 16 amino acids. The V gene lost 1 base and the J gene lost 0 bases, with 15 bases spanning the gap. TCRdb re-derived calls from the 5' RACE reads in MiXCR, one entry per CDR3 protein. There are 200,000 to 300,000 distinct CDR3 sequences in the sample; roughly a tenth occur only once, and about 2.8% lies in the top ten. Sequenced material: blood, either unsorted or a sorted T cell fraction (not recorded which). This clonotype was sampled from a male donor with ankylosing spondylitis or in good health (not recorded which). The V and J genes are TRBV20-1 and TRBJ1-1, with a tentative D call TRBD1 (5 bases). The CDR3 nucleotides are TGCAGTGCTAGAGGAAGGGGAGTTCTCATGAACACTGAAGCTTTCTTT. It yields the protein CSARGRGVLMNTEAFF.